This T cell receptor beta chain derives from a study of CD8 T cells in ankylosing spondylitis. Whole-study results and caveats: It appeared that ankylosing spondylitis blood was characterized by a TCR beta motif of seven or eight highly homologous variants. A CD8+ phenotype characterized the disease-linked clones, which were relatively rare in peripheral blood.

TCRdb re-called the 5' RACE reads through MiXCR, storing one row per CDR3 protein. The repertoire includes roughly 400,000 distinct CDR3 sequences, around 24% of them detected once, and roughly a sixth sits in the top ten. This CDR3 contains 15 residues. V gave up 1 base and J gave up 8 bases, with 15 bases separating them. CDR1 is MGHRA and CDR2 is YSYEKL in the germline V gene. There are a few counts of this clonotype. Its antigen is not identified. V gene TRBV4-1 combines with J gene TRBJ2-4, with a tentative D call TRBD2 (5 bases). The sequenced sample was blood, either unsorted or a sorted T cell fraction (not recorded which). This TCR came from a male donor with ankylosing spondylitis. CDR3 sequence: CASSQVGSRGDIQYF. The CDR3 DNA reads TGCGCCAGCAGCCAAGTGGGGAGTCGTGGGGACATTCAGTACTTC.